Listed here are 22 T cell receptor beta chains from one sample, sequenced in a study of blood T cell repertoires in COVID-19. The method was immunoSEQ multiplex PCR; TCRdb's version includes in-frame clones alone and lacks a portion of them. Among about 50,000 clones listed, 75% to 90% were seen once. The specimen was peripheral blood. Receptors were obtained from a man in his sixties with acute or convalescent COVID-19.

This rearrangement joins TRBV11-2 to TRBJ2-3; D gene ambiguous. V dropped 1 base and J dropped 5 bases, with 10 bases sitting between them. In germline, CDR1 is SGHAT, CDR2 FQNNGV. This CDR3 is 14 amino acids long. CDR3 sequence: CASSLVAGRDTQYF. The DNA for the CDR3 is TGTGCCAGCAGCTTAGTCGCAGGCCGAGATACGCAGTATTTT.

The CDR3 DNA follows: TGTGCCAGCAGCTTAGAGAAACAGGGGGCTGGCTACACCTTC. Translating gives CASSLEKQGAGYTF. The V and J genes are TRBV7-2 and TRBJ1-2; TRBD1 matches at 9 bases. Per the germline V gene, CDR1 is SGHTA and CDR2 is FQGNSA. The length of the CDR3 is 14 residues. After removal of 1 base from V and 7 bases from J, the junction contained 4 bases not matched to a gene.

This clone was seen a single time. V usage is TRBV10-3 and J usage is TRBJ2-1; D might be TRBD2 (5 bases). This CDR3 region has 17 residues. Germline V lookup: CDR1 ENHRY, CDR2 SYGVKD. V was pared by 4 bases and J by 2 bases, with 18 bases between. CDR3 in amino acids: CAISAFLIGSPYNEQFF. CDR3 nucleotide sequence: TGTGCCATCAGTGCATTCTTGATTGGGAGCCCCTACAATGAGCAGTTCTTC.

CDR3 sequence (DNA): TGTGCCTCCGATTCGGGAGCGGATACGCAGTATTTT. Translated: CASDSGADTQYF. V and J are TRBV6-5 and TRBJ2-3; the D gene is possibly TRBD2 (6 bases). Trimming removed 11 bases at V and 6 bases at J, with 15 bases between. Germline loops: CDR1 MNHEY, CDR2 SVGAGI. The CDR3 extends over 12 amino acids.

The chain has TRBV3-1 (or the pseudogene TRBV3-2) and TRBJ2-5; 10 nucleotides line up with TRBD2. Germline CDR1 is LGHDT and CDR2 is YNNKEL (reference sequence). V shed 5 bases, J shed 0 bases, and the junction held 0 bases outside the gene matches. This CDR3 comprises 14 residues. Here the CDR3 reads CASSTSGDQETQYF. The CDR3 DNA reads as TGTGCCAGCAGCACTAGCGGGGACCAAGAGACCCAGTACTTC.

This clone was observed a handful of times. This chain links TRBV6-5 with TRBJ2-7; 7 bases agree with TRBD1. This CDR3 contains 16 residues. The V gene end was trimmed by 4 bases and the J gene end by 3 bases; junction bases not matched to a gene: 12. Germline CDR1 and CDR2: MNHEY and SVGAGI. In nucleotides, the CDR3 is TGTGCCAGCAGTTCACACCTGGGACAGCAGTACTACGAGCAGTACTTC. This gives the protein CASSSHLGQQYYEQYF.

CDR3 sequence reads: CAWSSTGFYEQYF. The CDR3 DNA is TGTGCCTGGAGTTCGACAGGGTTTTACGAGCAGTACTTC. This sequence joins TRBV30 and TRBJ2-7, with 7 bases lining up with TRBD1. J was trimmed by 4 bases and V by 2 bases; bases with no gene match: 5. There are 13 residues in the CDR3. Per the germline V gene, CDR1 is GTSNPN and CDR2 is SVGIG (reference sequence).

This clone was counted many times. The rearrangement joins TRBV7-9 to TRBJ2-2, with TRBD2 as a possible D gene (5 bases). CDR1 and CDR2 (germline): SEHNR, FQNEAQ (reference sequence). Trimming cost V 10 bases and J 0 bases, with 9 bases left between them. The length of the CDR3 is 13 residues. DNA of the CDR3: TGTGCCAAGGGAGACGCGAACACCGGGGAGCTGTTTTTT. Its translation: CAKGDANTGELFF.

The chain is built from TRBV9 and TRBJ1-1; D is possibly TRBD1 (6 bases). The CDR3 has 15 amino acids. The germline gives CDR1 SGDLS, CDR2 YYNGEE. Trimming cost V 0 bases and J 5 bases, with 14 bases left between them. CDR3 coding DNA: TGTGCCAGCAGCGTAGAAGGGGGAACGGGGACTGAAGCTTTCTTT. This codes for CASSVEGGTGTEAFF.

The rearrangement joins TRBV28 to TRBJ1-6; 9 bases align to TRBD1. Germline-derived CDR1 and CDR2 are MDHEN and SYDVKM. The CDR3 extends over 17 amino acids. V lost 3 bases, J lost 3 bases, and 6 bases stayed unmatched. CDR3 sequence (DNA): TGTGCCAGCAGTTTCCCTGGGACAGGGATCTATAATTCACCCCTCCACTTT. It encodes CASSFPGTGIYNSPLHF.

The chain is built from TRBV27 and TRBJ1-2; D possibly corresponds to TRBD1 (6 bases). Trimming pared 8 bases from V and 5 bases from J, leaving 18 bases between. CDR3 length: 14 amino acids. Germline-derived CDR1 and CDR2 are MNHEY and SMNVEV (reference sequence). The CDR3 region is CASRRGGAGYGYTF. In DNA form, the CDR3 reads TGTGCCAGCCGCCGGGGGGGGGCAGGGTATGGCTACACCTTC.

Here the CDR3 reads CATSDRATTEAFF. The CDR3 DNA reads as TGTGCCACCAGTGACAGGGCCACCACTGAAGCTTTCTTT. The rearrangement links TRBV24-1 to TRBJ1-1; tentative D call: TRBD1 (5 bases). With 4 bases removed from V and 4 bases from J, the gap between germline ends came to 9 bases. Germline CDR1 reads KGHDR; CDR2 reads SFDVKD. The CDR3 sequence is 13 residues long.

The chain combines TRBV15 with TRBJ2-1; D remains ambiguous. The V gene's germline CDR1 is LNHNV and CDR2 YYDKDF (reference sequence). The CDR3 runs to 11 residues. The V gene lost 0 bases and the J gene lost 9 bases, with 3 bases spanning the gap. The CDR3 DNA is TGTGCCACCAGCAGAGATCGTGAGCAGTTCTTC. Its translation is CATSRDREQFF.

The chain links TRBV28 to TRBJ1-6; 11 nucleotides align to TRBD1. The CDR3 covers 16 residues. Germline values: CDR1 MDHEN, CDR2 SYDVKM. Trimming at V came to 6 bases and at J to 10 bases, leaving 11 bases not matched to a gene. DNA for the CDR3: TGTGCCAGCAGCGCCTACCGGACAGGGGGCGAATCACCCCTCCACTTT. It encodes CASSAYRTGGESPLHF.

The genes are TRBV5-1 and TRBJ2-3; D might be TRBD2 (6 bases). Germline assignment: CDR1 SGHRS and CDR2 YFSETQ. V was pared by 4 bases and J by 0 bases, with 12 bases between. The CDR3 runs 15 residues. As DNA, the CDR3 is TGCGCCAGCAGCCAAATAGCGGCTAGCACAGATACGCAGTATTTT. Protein product: CASSQIAASTDTQYF.

The chain has TRBV6-6 and TRBJ1-4; D is unclear. Germline CDR1 is MNHNY and CDR2 is SVGAGI (reference sequence). V was shortened by 4 bases and J by 8 bases, with 14 bases between the two germline ends. This CDR3 is built from 14 residues. This CDR3 reads CASSSTMTGEKLFF. CDR3 in DNA: TGTGCCAGCAGTTCCACCATGACGGGGGAAAAACTGTTTTTT.

The chain uses TRBV3-1 (or the pseudogene TRBV3-2) and TRBJ1-2; TRBD1 matches 7 bases. This CDR3 region has 14 residues. Losses at the gene ends were 2 bases for V and 7 bases for J; bases not matched to a gene: 7. Germline values: CDR1 LGHDT, CDR2 YNNKEL (reference sequence). CDR3 in DNA: TGTGCCAGCAGCCAAACCTGGGACAGCGGTGGCTACACCTTC. Translation gives CASSQTWDSGGYTF.

The chain uses TRBV24-1 and TRBJ2-2, with a possible D match to TRBD2 (6 bases). Germline CDR1 KGHDR, CDR2 SFDVKD. This CDR3 has 14 residues. The V end lost 7 bases, the J end lost 0 bases, and 8 bases lay between the germline ends. The CDR3 DNA is TGTGCCACCAGGGGGGGTGCGAACACCGGGGAGCTGTTTTTT. The encoded protein is CATRGGANTGELFF.

As concerns this clone: Other DNA sequences within the sample encode an identical CDR3. The rearrangement joins TRBV27 to TRBJ1-1; a possible D gene is TRBD1 (5 bases). This CDR3 comprises 12 residues. From germline, CDR1 is MNHEY and CDR2 SMNVEV (reference sequence). V was pared by 4 bases and J by 5 bases, with 8 bases between. CDR3 protein: CASSYGGTEAFF. As DNA, the CDR3 is TGTGCCAGCAGTTACGGGGGGACTGAAGCTTTCTTT.

CDR3 DNA: TGTGCCAGCAGCAGGGGACAGGGAACCCACAATGAGCAGTTCTTC. It is translated as CASSRGQGTHNEQFF. The rearrangement uses TRBV7-3 and TRBJ2-1, with 9 nucleotides matching TRBD1. CDR3 length: 15 amino acids. V dropped 5 bases and J dropped 5; count of bases not matched to a gene: 7. Germline CDR1 and CDR2: SGHTA and FQGTGA.

This chain uses TRBV28 with TRBJ1-2; perhaps TRBD1 as D (5 bases). This CDR3 is built from 14 residues. Germline V gene data show CDR1 as MDHEN and CDR2 as SYDVKM. The V end lost 2 bases, the J end lost 0 bases, and 7 bases lay between the germline ends. The CDR3 DNA reads as TGTGCCAGCAGTTTAGGGGCGGCTAACTATGGCTACACCTTC. Translation: CASSLGAANYGYTF.

This chain joins TRBV18 and TRBJ2-3; 12 bases agree with TRBD2. V was pared by 4 bases and J by 4 bases, with 9 bases of the junction left unmatched. Germline V gene lookup returns CDR1 KGHSH and CDR2 LQKENI. The CDR3 consists of 17 residues. The CDR3 nucleotides are TGTGCCAGCTCACGAACTACTAGCGGGAGGTGGTCAGATACGCAGTATTTT. Its translation is CASSRTTSGRWSDTQYF.